The TCR beta chain described here comes from a study of Ad26.COV2.S vaccination and SARS-CoV-2 variants listed by TCRdb under 2021. Some background on the complete study: Donors in the vaccine arm were drawn from COV1001, a phase I-IIa trial of Ad26.COV2.S in healthy adults that was multicentre, randomized, double-blind and placebo-controlled. Ad26.COV2.S was given intramuscularly at 5x10^10 or 1x10^11 viral particles, as a single shot or as two shots 56 days apart. TCRbeta repertoire sequencing served as the tool for gauging how specific and how broad the SARS-CoV-2-reactive T cell receptors were following Ad26.COV2.S vaccination. The TCR-sequenced set comprised around 30 samples: approximately 19 Ad26.COV2.S vaccine recipients, 5 placebo recipients and 8 SARS-CoV-2 convalescent individuals. Participants in the trial were split at random into five groups of five each, receiving low-dose or high-dose Ad26.COV2.S once or twice, or else placebo on both occasions. Blinding of investigators to trial group allocation was maintained during experiments and outcome assessment. Study-wide conclusions, independent of this receptor: The study was not powered to compare responses between vaccine doses or regimens. Higher spike-specific TCR breadth was observed in Ad26.COV2.S recipients than in placebo recipients (P = 0.0014). After vaccination, substantial breadth of spike-specific CD8+ and CD4+ T cell responses was reported. The authors noted that the TCR breadth and depth analyses may have underestimated total T cell responses. Vaccine and placebo recipients had similar non-spike TCR breadth, a finding consistent with the vaccine containing only spike.

A note on this clone: There is no known antigen for this receptor. The input lacks base qualities; no much larger clone sits a single base away.

The sample's treatment or condition, from its label and the paper: 15 to 20 received Ad26.COV2.S at low or high dose, single or two shots; about 5 received placebo; per-sample allocation not given. Repertoires of vaccine and placebo recipients were sequenced from samples collected on day 63 after the first injection. Cohort 1b enrolled around 23 adults aged 18-55 years at a single site in Boston, USA, between 29 July and 7 August 2020. Ad26.COV2.S consisted of a replication-incompetent adenovirus type 26 vector by which a prefusion-stabilized SARS-CoV-2 spike protein from the original Wuhan strain was expressed. TCRbeta CDR3 regions were sequenced with the immunoSEQ Assay. After extraction, genomic DNA underwent amplification by bias-controlled multiplex PCR, followed by high-throughput sequencing. In the original analysis: To quantify the absolute abundance of each unique TCRbeta CDR3 region, sequences were collapsed and filtered. Usable DNA was measured by amplifying reference genes present in all nucleated cells, and TCRbeta template counts were normalized to that usable DNA to estimate T cell fraction. Repertoire TCRs were annotated as SARS-CoV-2-specific when V gene, CDR3 amino acid sequence and J gene were exactly matched to a known reactive TCR set. The reference SARS-CoV-2 TCR set was derived from MIRA and filtered for enrichment in COVID-19-positive ImmuneCODE repertoires, a step that removed public or cross-reactive TCRs. Using the MIRA antigens, annotated TCRs were further analysed by specific ORF or by position within an ORF. Breadth was defined as annotated unique rearrangements over total unique productive rearrangements; depth was the summed frequency of those rearrangements. Group comparisons of TCR breadth used two-sided Wilcoxon rank-sum tests. Imported from immuneACCESS, the table was reduced by TCRdb to in-frame sequences with V and J called. These copies leave out some clones; in studies compared against another copy, an unresolved V gene accounts for under half, and the cause of the remainder is not known. For V, J and clone size, that table is used; D and trimming come from the DNA. The sample table holds under 400,000 clones, of which around 87% were seen once. The ten largest clones take up more than 3% of the sample.

Compared with germline, V lacks 5 bases and J lacks 5 bases; bases without a gene match: 3. Its CDR3 holds 13 amino acids, cysteine through phenylalanine. CDR3 DNA only is kept here, 39 bases in frame from base 1. The germline V gene yields LGHNT for CDR1 and FRNRAP for CDR2. Rearrangement joined TRBV12-5 to TRBJ2-1, with 7 middle bases fitting TRBD1. Specimen: peripheral blood, collected in a trial of Ad26.COV2.S vaccine versus placebo. The receptor comes from a person between 18 and 60 years old who received the Ad26.COV2.S COVID-19 vaccine or a placebo. The CDR3 reads as follows: CASGRDSNNEQFF. The DNA sequence reads TGTGCTAGTGGTCGGGACAGCAACAATGAGCAGTTCTTC.